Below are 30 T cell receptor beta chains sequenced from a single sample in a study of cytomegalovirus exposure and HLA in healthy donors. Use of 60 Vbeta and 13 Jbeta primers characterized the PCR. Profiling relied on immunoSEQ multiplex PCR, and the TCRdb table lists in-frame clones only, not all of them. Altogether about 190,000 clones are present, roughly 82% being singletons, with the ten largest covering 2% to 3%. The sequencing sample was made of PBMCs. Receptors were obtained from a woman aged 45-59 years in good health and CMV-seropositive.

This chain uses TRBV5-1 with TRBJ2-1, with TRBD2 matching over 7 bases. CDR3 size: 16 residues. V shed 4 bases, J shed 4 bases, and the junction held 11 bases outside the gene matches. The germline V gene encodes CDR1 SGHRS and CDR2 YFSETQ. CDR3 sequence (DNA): TGCGCCAGCAGCCTGGGGGGGGTGGGGGTTTACAATGAGCAGTTCTTC. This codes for CASSLGGVGVYNEQFF.

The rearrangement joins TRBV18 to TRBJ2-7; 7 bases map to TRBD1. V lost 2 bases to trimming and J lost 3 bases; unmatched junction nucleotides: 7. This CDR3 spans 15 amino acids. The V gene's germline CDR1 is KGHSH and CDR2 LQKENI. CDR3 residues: CASSPGEAGGYEQYF. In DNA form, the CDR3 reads TGTGCCAGCTCACCAGGCGAGGCAGGGGGCTACGAGCAGTACTTC.

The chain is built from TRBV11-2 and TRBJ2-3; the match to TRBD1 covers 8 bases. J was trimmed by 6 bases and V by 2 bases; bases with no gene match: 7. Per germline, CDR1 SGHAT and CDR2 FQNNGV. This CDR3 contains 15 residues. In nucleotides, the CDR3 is TGTGCCAGCAGCTTATTGCAGGGGGCAGGGGATACGCAGTATTTT. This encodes CASSLLQGAGDTQYF.

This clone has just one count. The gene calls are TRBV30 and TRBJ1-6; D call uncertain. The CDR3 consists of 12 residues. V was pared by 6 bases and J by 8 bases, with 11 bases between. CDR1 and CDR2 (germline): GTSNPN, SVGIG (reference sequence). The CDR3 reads CACTLSDSPLHF. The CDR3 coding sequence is TGTGCCTGTACTCTCTCCGATTCACCCCTCCACTTT. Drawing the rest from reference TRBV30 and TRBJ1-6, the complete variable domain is SQTIHQWPATLVQPVGSPLSLECTVEGTSNPNLYWYRQAAGRGLQLLFYSVGIGQISSEVPQNLSASRPQDRQFILSSKKLLLSDSGFYLCACTLSDSPLHFGNGTRLTVT.

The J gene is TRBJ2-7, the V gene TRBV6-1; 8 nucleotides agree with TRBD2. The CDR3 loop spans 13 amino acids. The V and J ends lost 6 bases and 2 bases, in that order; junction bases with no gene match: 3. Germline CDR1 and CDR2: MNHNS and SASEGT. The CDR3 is CASSRGGPYEQYF. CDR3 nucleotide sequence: TGTGCCAGCAGCCGCGGGGGGCCCTACGAGCAGTACTTC.

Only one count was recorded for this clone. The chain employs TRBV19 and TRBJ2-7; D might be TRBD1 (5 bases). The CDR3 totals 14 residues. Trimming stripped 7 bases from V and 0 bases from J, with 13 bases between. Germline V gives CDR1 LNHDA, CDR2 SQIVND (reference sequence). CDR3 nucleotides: TGTGCCAGTACCCCGGGCAGGGACTCCTACGAGCAGTACTTC. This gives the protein CASTPGRDSYEQYF.

CDR3 in amino acids: CASSPWAASTDTQYF. CDR3 sequence (DNA): TGTGCCAGCTCACCTTGGGCCGCTAGCACAGATACGCAGTATTTT. The chain recombines TRBV18 with TRBJ2-3; no reliable D call. Germline V gene lookup returns CDR1 KGHSH and CDR2 LQKENI. The CDR3 length is 15 residues. Between the trimmed V and J ends, which lost 3 bases and 0 bases, there was a span of 10 bases.

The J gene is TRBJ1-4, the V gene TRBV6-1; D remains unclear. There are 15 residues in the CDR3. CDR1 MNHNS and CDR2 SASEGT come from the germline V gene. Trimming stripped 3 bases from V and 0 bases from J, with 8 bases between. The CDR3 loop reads CASSERFATNEKLFF. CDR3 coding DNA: TGTGCCAGCAGTGAGAGATTTGCAACTAATGAAAAACTGTTTTTT.

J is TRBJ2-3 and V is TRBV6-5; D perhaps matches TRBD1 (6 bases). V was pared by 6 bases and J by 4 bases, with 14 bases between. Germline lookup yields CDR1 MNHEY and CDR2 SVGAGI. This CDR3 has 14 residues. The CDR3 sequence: CASRSGGVADTQYF. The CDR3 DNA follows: TGTGCCAGCAGGTCTGGGGGCGTAGCAGATACGCAGTATTTT.

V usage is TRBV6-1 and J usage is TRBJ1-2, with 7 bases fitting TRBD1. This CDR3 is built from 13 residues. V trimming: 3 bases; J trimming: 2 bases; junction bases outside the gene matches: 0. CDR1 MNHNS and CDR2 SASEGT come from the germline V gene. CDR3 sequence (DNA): TGTGCCAGCAGTGAGGACAGGAACTATGGCTACACCTTC. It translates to CASSEDRNYGYTF.

The CDR3 region is CASSLRDSTQYF. The DNA for the CDR3 is TGTGCCAGCAGCTTACGGGACTCGACCCAGTACTTC. The chain has TRBV7-9 and TRBJ2-5; a possible D gene is TRBD2 (6 bases). The germline V and J ends were trimmed by 2 bases and 7 bases, with 8 bases remaining between them. This CDR3 has 12 residues. Looked up from germline, CDR1 is SEHNR and CDR2 is FQNEAQ (reference sequence).

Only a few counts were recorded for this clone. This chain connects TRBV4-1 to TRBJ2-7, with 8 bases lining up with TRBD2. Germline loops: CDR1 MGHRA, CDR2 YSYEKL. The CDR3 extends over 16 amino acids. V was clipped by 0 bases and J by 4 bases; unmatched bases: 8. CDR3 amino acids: CASSQDGSGGLYEQYF. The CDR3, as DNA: TGCGCCAGCAGCCAAGATGGGTCGGGGGGGCTATACGAGCAGTACTTC.

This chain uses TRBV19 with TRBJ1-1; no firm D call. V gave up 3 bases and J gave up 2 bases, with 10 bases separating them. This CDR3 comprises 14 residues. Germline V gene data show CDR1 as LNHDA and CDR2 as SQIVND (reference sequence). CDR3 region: CASSIRHGNTEAFF. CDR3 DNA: TGTGCCAGTAGTATCAGACACGGAAACACTGAAGCTTTCTTT.

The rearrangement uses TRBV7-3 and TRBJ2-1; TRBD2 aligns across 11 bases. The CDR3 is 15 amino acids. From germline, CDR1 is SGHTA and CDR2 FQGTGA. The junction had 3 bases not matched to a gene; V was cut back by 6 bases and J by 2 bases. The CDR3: CASRISGGAYNEQFF. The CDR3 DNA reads TGTGCCAGCAGGATTAGCGGGGGGGCCTACAATGAGCAGTTCTTC.

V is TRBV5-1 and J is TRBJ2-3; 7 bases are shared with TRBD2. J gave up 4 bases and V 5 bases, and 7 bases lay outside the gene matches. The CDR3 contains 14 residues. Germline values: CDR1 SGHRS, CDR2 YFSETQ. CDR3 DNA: TGCGCCAGCAGGTCCGGGGGGATGGCAGATACGCAGTATTTT. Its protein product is CASRSGGMADTQYF.

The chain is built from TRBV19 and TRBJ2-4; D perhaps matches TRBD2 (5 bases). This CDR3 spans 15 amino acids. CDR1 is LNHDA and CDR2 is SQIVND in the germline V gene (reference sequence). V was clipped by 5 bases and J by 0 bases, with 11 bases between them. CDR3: CASSGAAQAKNIQYF. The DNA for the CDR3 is TGTGCCAGTAGTGGAGCGGCTCAAGCCAAAAACATTCAGTACTTC.

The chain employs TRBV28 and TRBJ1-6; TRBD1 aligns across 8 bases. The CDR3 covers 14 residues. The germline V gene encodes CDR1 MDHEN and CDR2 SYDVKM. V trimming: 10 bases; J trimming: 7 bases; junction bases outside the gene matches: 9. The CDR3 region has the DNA TGTGCCACCACAACCGGGACAGGCAATTCACCCCTCCACTTT. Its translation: CATTTGTGNSPLHF.

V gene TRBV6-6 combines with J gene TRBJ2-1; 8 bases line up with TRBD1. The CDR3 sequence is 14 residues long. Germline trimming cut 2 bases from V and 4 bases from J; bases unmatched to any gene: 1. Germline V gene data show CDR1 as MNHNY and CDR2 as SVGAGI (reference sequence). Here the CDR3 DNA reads TGTGCCAGCAGTTACGGACAGGGTTACAATGAGCAGTTCTTC. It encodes CASSYGQGYNEQFF.

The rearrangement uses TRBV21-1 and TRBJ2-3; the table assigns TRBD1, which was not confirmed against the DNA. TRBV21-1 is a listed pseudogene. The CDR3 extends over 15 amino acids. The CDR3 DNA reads TGTGCCACCCTACCCACAGGGGGCAACACAGATACGCAGTATTTT. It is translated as CATLPTGGNTDTQYF.

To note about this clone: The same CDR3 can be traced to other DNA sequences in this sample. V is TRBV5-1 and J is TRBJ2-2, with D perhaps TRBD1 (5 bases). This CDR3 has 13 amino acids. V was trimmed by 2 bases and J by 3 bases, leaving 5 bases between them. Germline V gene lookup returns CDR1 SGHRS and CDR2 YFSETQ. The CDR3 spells CASSLGDTGELFF. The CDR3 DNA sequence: TGCGCCAGCAGCTTAGGGGACACCGGGGAGCTGTTTTTT. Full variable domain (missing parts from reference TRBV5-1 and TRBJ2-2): KAGVTQTPRYLIKTRGQQVTLSCSPISGHRSVSWYQQTPGQGLQFLFEYFSETQRNKGNFPGRFSGRQFSNSRSEMNVSTLELGDSALYLCASSLGDTGELFFGEGSRLTVL.

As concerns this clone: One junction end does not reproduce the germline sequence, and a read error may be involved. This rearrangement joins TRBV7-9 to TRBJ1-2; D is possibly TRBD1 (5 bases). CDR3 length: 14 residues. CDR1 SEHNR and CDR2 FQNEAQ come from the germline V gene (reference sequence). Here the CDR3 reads CSSRPNKGIYGYTF. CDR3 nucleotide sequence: TGTTCCAGCAGACCAAACAAGGGGATTTATGGCTACACCTTC.

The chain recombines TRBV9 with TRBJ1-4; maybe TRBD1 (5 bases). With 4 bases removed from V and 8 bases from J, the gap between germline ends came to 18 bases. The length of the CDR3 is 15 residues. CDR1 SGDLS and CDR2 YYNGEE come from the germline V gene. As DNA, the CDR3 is TGTGCCAGCAGCCCCCACACGCAGGGAGGCGAAAAACTGTTTTTT. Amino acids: CASSPHTQGGEKLFF.

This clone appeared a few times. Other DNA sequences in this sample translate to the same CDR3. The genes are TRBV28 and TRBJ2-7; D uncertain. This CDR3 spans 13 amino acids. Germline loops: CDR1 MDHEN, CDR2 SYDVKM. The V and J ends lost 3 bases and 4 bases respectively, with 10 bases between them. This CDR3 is CASSFQAVYEQYF. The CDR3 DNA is TGTGCCAGCAGTTTCCAGGCTGTTTACGAGCAGTACTTC.

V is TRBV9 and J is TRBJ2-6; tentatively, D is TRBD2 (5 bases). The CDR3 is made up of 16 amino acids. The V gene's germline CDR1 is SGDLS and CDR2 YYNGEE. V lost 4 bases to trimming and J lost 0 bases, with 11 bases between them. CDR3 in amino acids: CASSLRGRSGANVLTF. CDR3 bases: TGTGCCAGCAGCCTCCGAGGGCGCTCTGGGGCCAACGTCCTGACTTTC.

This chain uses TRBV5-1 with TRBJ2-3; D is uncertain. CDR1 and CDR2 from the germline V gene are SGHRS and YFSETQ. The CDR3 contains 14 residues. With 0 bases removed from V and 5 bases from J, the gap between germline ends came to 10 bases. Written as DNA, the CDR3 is TGCGCCAGCAGCTTGGTGAAGAACGGAGATACGCAGTATTTT. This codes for CASSLVKNGDTQYF.

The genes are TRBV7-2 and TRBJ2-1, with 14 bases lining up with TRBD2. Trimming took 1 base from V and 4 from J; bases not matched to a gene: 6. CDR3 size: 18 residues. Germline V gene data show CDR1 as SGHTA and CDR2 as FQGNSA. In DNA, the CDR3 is TGTGCCAGCAGCTTAGAATTGGGACTAGCGGGGGTTTACAATGAGCAGTTCTTC. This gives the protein CASSLELGLAGVYNEQFF.

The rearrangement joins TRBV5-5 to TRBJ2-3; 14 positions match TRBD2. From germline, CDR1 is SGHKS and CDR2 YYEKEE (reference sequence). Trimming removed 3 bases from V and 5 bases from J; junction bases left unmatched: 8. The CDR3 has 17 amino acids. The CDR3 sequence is CASSSGLAGVGRDTQYF. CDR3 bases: TGTGCCAGCAGCTCGGGACTAGCGGGGGTCGGAAGAGATACGCAGTATTTT.

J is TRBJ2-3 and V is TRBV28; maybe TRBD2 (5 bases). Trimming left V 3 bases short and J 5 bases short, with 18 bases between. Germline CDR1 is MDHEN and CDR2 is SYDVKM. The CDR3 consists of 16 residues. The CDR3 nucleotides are TGTGCCAGCAGTTTTAGGTTCGGGTCACGGGGAGATACGCAGTATTTT. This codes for CASSFRFGSRGDTQYF.

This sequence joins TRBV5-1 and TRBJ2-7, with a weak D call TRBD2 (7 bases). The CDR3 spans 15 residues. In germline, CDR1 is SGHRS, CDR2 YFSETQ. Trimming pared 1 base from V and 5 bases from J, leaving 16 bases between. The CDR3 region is CASSLLSGGMNEQYF. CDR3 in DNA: TGCGCCAGCAGCTTGTTATCGGGGGGCATGAACGAGCAGTACTTC.

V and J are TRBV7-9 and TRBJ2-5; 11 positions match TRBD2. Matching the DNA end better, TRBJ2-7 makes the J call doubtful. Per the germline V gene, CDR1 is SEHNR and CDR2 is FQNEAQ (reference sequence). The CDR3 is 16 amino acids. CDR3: CASSPTTSGASYEQYF. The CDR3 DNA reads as TGTGCCAGCAGCCCCACGACTAGCGGGGCCTCCTACGAGCAGTACTTC.